This T cell receptor (beta chain) was identified in a study of blood T cell repertoires in COVID-19. On the study more broadly: COVID-19 samples, acute and convalescent, were from the United States, Italy and Spain. Sources were T cells, B-cell-depleted T cells, or PBMCs; the material itself was cDNA or gDNA.

The study recruited people aged roughly 18 to 100 years across about two dozen US areas. V trimming: 5 bases; J trimming: 9 bases; junction bases outside the gene matches: 13. There are 15 residues in the CDR3. CDR1 and CDR2 (germline): SGHTA, FQGTGA. Per the study methods: Counts of nucleated cells, estimated from reference gene primer amplification, were obtained. This table comes from immunoSEQ multiplex PCR, and its TCRdb copy is limited to in-frame clones, with some not included. V, J and clone size were drawn from that table, and D and trimming were deduced from the DNA. The sample consists of 350,000 to 500,000 clones, roughly 84% of them appearing once.

The chain recombines TRBV7-3 with TRBJ2-1, with 7 bases that match TRBD2. The sample consisted of PBMCs or T cells enriched from blood (not recorded which). This clonotype originated in a woman aged 18-30 years who had been exposed to COVID-19. This CDR3 is CASSPQRGSFPEQFF. CDR3 coding DNA: TGTGCCAGCAGCCCTCAGCGGGGTTCCTTCCCTGAGCAGTTCTTC.